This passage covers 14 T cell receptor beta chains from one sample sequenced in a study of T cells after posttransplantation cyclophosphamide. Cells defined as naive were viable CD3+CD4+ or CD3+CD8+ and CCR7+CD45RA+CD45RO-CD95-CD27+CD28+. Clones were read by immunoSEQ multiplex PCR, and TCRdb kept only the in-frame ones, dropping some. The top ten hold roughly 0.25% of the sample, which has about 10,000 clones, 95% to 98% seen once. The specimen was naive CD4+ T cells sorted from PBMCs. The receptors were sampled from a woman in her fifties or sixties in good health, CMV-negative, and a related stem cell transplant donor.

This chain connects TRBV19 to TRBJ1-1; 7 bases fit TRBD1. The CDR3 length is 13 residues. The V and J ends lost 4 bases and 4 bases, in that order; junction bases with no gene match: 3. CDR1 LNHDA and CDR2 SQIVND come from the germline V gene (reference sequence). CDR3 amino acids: CASSKTGFTEAFF. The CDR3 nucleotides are TGTGCCAGTAGTAAGACAGGGTTCACTGAAGCTTTCTTT.

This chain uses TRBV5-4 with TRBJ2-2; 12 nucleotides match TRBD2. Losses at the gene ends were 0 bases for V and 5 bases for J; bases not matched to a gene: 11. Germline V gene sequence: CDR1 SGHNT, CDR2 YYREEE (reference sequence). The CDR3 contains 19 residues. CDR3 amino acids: CASSLGLLAGGLGTGELFF. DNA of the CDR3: TGTGCCAGCAGCTTGGGTCTGCTAGCGGGAGGGCTCGGTACCGGGGAGCTGTTTTTT.

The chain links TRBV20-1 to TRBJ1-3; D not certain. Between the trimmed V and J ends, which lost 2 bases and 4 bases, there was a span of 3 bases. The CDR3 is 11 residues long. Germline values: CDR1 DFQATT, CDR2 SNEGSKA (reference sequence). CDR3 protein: CSARRGNTIYF. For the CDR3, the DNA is TGCAGTGCTAGACGGGGAAACACCATATATTTT.

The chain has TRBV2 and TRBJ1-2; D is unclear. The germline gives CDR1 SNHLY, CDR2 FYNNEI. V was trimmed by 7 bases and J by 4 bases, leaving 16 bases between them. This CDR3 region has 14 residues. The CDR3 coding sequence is TGTGCCAGCATTAGGCCCCCGGGAGCCTATGGCTACACCTTC. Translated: CASIRPPGAYGYTF. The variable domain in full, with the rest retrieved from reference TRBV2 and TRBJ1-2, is EPEVTQTPSHQVTQMGQEVILRCVPISNHLYFYWYRQILGQKVEFLVSFYNNEISEKSEIFDDQFSVERPDGSNFTLKIRSTKLEDSAMYFCASIRPPGAYGYTFGSGTRLTVV.

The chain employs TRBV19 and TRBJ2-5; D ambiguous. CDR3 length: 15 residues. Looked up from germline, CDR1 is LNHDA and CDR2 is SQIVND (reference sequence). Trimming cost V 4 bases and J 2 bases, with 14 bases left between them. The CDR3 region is CASSKSGGIQETQYF. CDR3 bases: TGTGCCAGTAGTAAGTCTGGCGGCATTCAAGAGACCCAGTACTTC.

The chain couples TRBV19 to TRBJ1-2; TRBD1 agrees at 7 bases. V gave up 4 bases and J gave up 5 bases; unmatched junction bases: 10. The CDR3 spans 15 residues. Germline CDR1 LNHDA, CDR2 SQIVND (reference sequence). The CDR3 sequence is CASSTPGGRGYGYTF. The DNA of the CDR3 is TGTGCCAGTAGTACCCCAGGGGGGCGAGGATATGGCTACACCTTC.

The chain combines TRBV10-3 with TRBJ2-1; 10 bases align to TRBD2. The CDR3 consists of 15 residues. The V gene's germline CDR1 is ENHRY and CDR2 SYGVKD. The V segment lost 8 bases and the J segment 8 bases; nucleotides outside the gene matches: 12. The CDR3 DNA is TGTGCCATCCGTGCTAGCGGGAGTATGGCCGATGAGCAGTTCTTC. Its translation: CAIRASGSMADEQFF.

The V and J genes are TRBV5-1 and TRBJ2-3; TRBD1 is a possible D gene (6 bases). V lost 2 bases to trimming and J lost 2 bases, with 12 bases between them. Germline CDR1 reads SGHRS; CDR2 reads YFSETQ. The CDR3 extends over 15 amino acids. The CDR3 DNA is TGCGCCAGCAGCTTTTTCGGACAGAACACAGATACGCAGTATTTT. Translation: CASSFFGQNTDTQYF.

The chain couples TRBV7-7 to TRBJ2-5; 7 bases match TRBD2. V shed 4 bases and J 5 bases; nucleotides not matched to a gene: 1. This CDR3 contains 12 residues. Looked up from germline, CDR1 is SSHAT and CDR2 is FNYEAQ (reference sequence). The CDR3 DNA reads TGTGCCAGCAGCTCCGGGGGGGAGACCCAGTACTTC. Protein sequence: CASSSGGETQYF.

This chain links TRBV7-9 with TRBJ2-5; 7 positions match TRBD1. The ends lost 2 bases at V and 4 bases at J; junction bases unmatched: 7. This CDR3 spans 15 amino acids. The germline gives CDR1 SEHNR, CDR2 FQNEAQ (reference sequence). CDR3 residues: CASSLPWDSRETQYF. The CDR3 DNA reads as TGTGCCAGCAGCTTACCATGGGACAGCCGAGAGACCCAGTACTTC.

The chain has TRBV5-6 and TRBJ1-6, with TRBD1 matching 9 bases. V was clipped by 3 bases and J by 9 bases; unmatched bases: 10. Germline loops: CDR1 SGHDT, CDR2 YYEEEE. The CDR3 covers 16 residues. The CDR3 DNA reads TGTGCCAGCAGCTATATACCGGGACAGGGCGGTTCACCCCTCCACTTT. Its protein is CASSYIPGQGGSPLHF.

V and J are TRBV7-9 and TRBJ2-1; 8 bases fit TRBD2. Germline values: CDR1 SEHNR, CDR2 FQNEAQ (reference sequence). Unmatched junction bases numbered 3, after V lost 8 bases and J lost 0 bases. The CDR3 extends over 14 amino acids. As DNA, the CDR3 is TGTGCCAGCCGGGGACTAGGCTCCTACAATGAGCAGTTCTTC. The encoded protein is CASRGLGSYNEQFF.

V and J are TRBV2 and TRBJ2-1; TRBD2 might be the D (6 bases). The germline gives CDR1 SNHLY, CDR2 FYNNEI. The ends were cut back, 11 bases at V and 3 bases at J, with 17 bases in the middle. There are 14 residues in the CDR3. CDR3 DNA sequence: TGTGCCGGACGGAGACTAGTGAGCTACAATGAGCAGTTCTTC. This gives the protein CAGRRLVSYNEQFF.

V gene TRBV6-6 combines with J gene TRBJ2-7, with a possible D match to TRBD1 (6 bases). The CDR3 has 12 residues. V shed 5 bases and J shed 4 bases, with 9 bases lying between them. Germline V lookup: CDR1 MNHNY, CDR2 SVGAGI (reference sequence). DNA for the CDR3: TGTGCCAGCAGTCCACAGGGTTACGAGCAGTACGTC. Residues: CASSPQGYEQYV.